This entry features one T cell receptor (beta chain) sequence. A much larger clone sits a single nucleotide away, making a read error possible. The CDR3 totals 14 residues. CDR1 is MNHNS and CDR2 is SASEGT in the germline V gene. Scientists amplified the TCR beta CDR3 regions from RNA transcripts. HTBI-primed RT-PCR formed the first round, and a multiplex PCR formed the second. TCRdb reanalysed the multiplex PCR reads using MiXCR and keeps one entry per CDR3 protein. The data hold around 1,200,000 distinct CDR3 sequences, with about two fifths observed a single time. The data derive from a study of Graves' ophthalmopathy and Graves' hyperthyroidism.

Sequenced material: peripheral blood or thyroid tissue (not recorded which). The chain uses TRBV6-1 and TRBJ1-2; no reliable D call. The TCR originated in an adult man with Graves' hyperthyroidism. This CDR3 is CASSVESGAYGYIF. The CDR3 DNA sequence: TGTGCCAGCAGTGTTGAGTCAGGCGCCTATGGCTACATCTTC.